The sequence of this TCR beta chain was determined in a study of blood T cell repertoires in COVID-19. Germline-derived CDR1 and CDR2 are LGHNA and YSLEER. V was cut by 1 base and J by 8 bases, with 17 bases left in between. The CDR3 has 15 residues. Participants, about 18 to 90 years old, spanned fewer than 30 US areas. Donors of Cohort 3 who recovered were those that had two negative PCRs, clearance, or symptom resolution. Original methodology: Amplification with reference gene primers provided the estimates of nucleated cell counts. The data were produced by immunoSEQ multiplex PCR, yet TCRdb's version contains in-frame clones alone and is incomplete. V, J and clone size are those of that table, while D and trimming were read from the DNA. The table includes more than 250,000 clones, roughly 90% detected once.

V is TRBV4-3 and J is TRBJ1-1, with D unclear. Sequences were obtained from PBMCs or T cells enriched from blood (not recorded which). This sequence was found in a woman in her thirties who had recovered from COVID-19. The CDR3 region has the DNA TGCGCCAGCAGCCAAGTCTTGGCGGGAACCCCAGAAGCTTTCTTT. As protein: CASSQVLAGTPEAFF.